This is a list of T cell receptor beta chains from one sample in a study of beta chain features in type 1 diabetes. Assay used: immunoSEQ multiplex PCR; TCRdb lists only in-frame clones, some missing. The sample has around 140,000 clones, roughly 10% seen once. Sequencing input: naive CD4+ T cells from blood. These receptors originate from a man younger than 35 in good health. The CDR3 runs from the conserved cysteine through the conserved F or W. A D gene is named only where the DNA matches it firmly. Part of the rows lack a size; the others show once, few, many or a class for expanded clones.

>TRBD1|-|TRBJ2-7|TRBV28
CASSTGGPQGQYF
TGTGCCAGCAGCACAGGGGGACCTCAGGGGCAGTACTTC
>-|few|TRBJ2-2|TRBV6-1
CASSESGTYTGELFF
TGTGCCAGCAGTGAAAGTGGGACTTATACCGGGGAGCTGTTTTTT
>TRBD1|-|TRBJ1-3|TRBV29-1
CSVEARQGVPTIYF
TGCAGCGTTGAAGCCCGACAGGGAGTACCCACCATATATTTT
>-|few|TRBJ2-2|TRBV30
CAWGQSPADTGELFF
TGTGCCTGGGGGCAGAGTCCAGCAGACACCGGGGAGCTGTTTTTT
>-|-|TRBJ2-3|TRBV5-4
CASSPTTPGHSTDTQYF
TGTGCCAGCAGCCCCACCACTCCGGGACATAGCACAGATACGCAGTATTTT
>-|-|TRBJ1-2|TRBV7-2
CASSFDVQGTYGYTF
TGTGCCAGCAGCTTTGACGTCCAGGGAACCTATGGCTACACCTTC
>TRBD2|few|TRBJ2-1|TRBV10-1
CASSEHRGGDYNEQFF
TGCGCCAGCAGTGAACATCGGGGGGGGGACTACAATGAGCAGTTCTTC
>-|few|TRBJ2-3|TRBV7-9
CASSLGQTDTQYF
TGTGCCAGCAGCTTAGGCCAGACAGATACGCAGTATTTT
>TRBD2|few|TRBJ2-3|TRBV7-6
CASSLKPSGDSTDTQYF
TGTGCCAGCAGCCTGAAACCTAGCGGGGACAGCACAGATACGCAGTATTTT
>TRBD1|many|TRBJ1-1|TRBV7-9
CASSYLTGEENTEAFF
TGTGCCAGCAGCTATTTGACAGGGGAAGAGAACACTGAAGCTTTCTTT
>-|-|TRBJ2-2|TRBV30
CAWSVSTDGGELFF
TGTGCCTGGAGTGTATCTACCGATGGCGGGGAGCTGTTTTTT
>TRBD1|-|TRBJ1-1|TRBV6-6
CASSYSMTGTDTEAFF
TGTGCCAGCAGTTACTCGATGACAGGGACGGACACTGAAGCTTTCTTT
>TRBD1|-|TRBJ1-1|TRBV6-4
CASSAQTGAAAFF
TGTGCCAGCAGTGCCCAGACAGGGGCCGCAGCTTTCTTT
>-|once|TRBJ1-4|TRBV6-5
CASSYSSATGYEKLFF
TGTGCCAGCAGTTACTCGTCGGCGACAGGTTATGAAAAACTGTTTTTT
>TRBD2|few|TRBJ2-2|TRBV4-1
CASSPGIKLAGSGELFF
TGCGCCAGCAGCCCAGGCATTAAGCTAGCGGGGTCCGGGGAGCTGTTTTTT
>TRBD2|-|TRBJ2-6|TRBV5-6
CASSPRPSGGAGANVLTF
TGTGCCAGCAGCCCTAGGCCTAGCGGGGGGGCTGGGGCCAACGTCCTGACTTTC
>TRBD1|-|TRBJ1-4|TRBV10-3
CAIRGTGTNEKLFF
TGTGCCATCAGAGGGACAGGGACTAATGAAAAACTGTTTTTT
>-|many|TRBJ2-1|TRBV19
CASSIDGQGLYNEQFF
TGTGCCAGTAGTATAGATGGCCAGGGGCTCTACAATGAGCAGTTCTTC
>-|-|TRBJ1-4|TRBV18
CASSRGQSNNEKLFF
TGTGCCAGCTCACGCGGACAGAGCAATAATGAAAAACTGTTTTTT
>TRBD1|few|TRBJ2-3|TRBV7-9
CASSHLGQVLSSTDTQYF
TGTGCCAGCAGCCACCTGGGACAGGTACTATCTAGCACAGATACGCAGTATTTT
>TRBD1|-|TRBJ1-6|TRBV18
CASSPGDRGGTPLHF
TGTGCCAGCTCACCAGGGGACAGGGGCGGGACACCCCTCCACTTT
>TRBD2|few|TRBJ2-5|TRBV5-4
CASSRGGQQGMGETQYF
TGTGCCAGCAGCCGGGGGGGGCAACAGGGTATGGGGGAGACCCAGTACTTC
>-|-|TRBJ2-1|TRBV5-1
CASSLWDEGNEQFF
TGCGCCAGCAGCTTGTGGGATGAGGGCAATGAGCAGTTCTTC
>-|-|TRBJ1-2|TRBV29-1
CSALGQGNYGYTF
TGCAGCGCCTTAGGGCAGGGAAATTATGGCTACACCTTC
>-|-|TRBJ2-1|TRBV10-3
CAISDDLGRRNEQFF
TGTGCCATCAGTGATGACCTCGGCAGGCGCAATGAGCAGTTCTTC
>TRBD1|few|TRBJ1-2|TRBV9
CASSGGGQEGGYTF
TGTGCCAGCAGCGGGGGGGGACAGGAAGGTGGCTACACCTTC